The count of the clone carrying this T cell receptor beta chain is one. Its antigen remains unknown. The V and J ends lost 2 bases and 2 bases respectively, with 17 bases between them. CDR3 length equals 17 residues. The germline V gene has CDR1 SGHTA and CDR2 FQGNSA. Sorted CD4+ subsets: naive, central memory, regulatory, stem cell-like memory (CD45RO/CCR7/CD25/CD127/CD95/CD27 panel). The sample originates from a study of beta chain features in type 1 diabetes. Study results and limitations: It was not settled here whether HLA type affects TCRB rearrangement. Cells with high TCR expression could be over-represented when cDNA is sequenced. Within the patient group, naive, central memory and Treg TCRB repertoires appeared more similar to each other than within healthy donors.

Expressed TCRB transcripts got sequenced, as all isolated RNA was reverse transcribed. Method: immunoSEQ multiplex PCR; TCRdb's copy keeps in-frame clones and lacks some. Of 300,000 to 350,000 clones listed, 8% were seen once; the top ten hold approximately 0.44%. This TCR derives from a woman younger than 35 in good health. V and J are TRBV7-2 and TRBJ2-3, with a possible D match to TRBD2 (6 bases). The sequenced material came from central memory CD4+ T cells from blood. CDR3 coding DNA: TGTGCCAGCAGCTTACGTGGGGGGTCTTCCTCCACAGATACGCAGTATTTT. Translated, it gives CASSLRGGSSSTDTQYF.